Listed here are 27 T cell receptor beta chains from one sample, sequenced in a study of blood T cell repertoires in COVID-19. This table comes from immunoSEQ multiplex PCR, and its TCRdb copy is limited to in-frame clones, with some not included. The data contain 90,000 to 120,000 clones, 71% of them singletons. The sample consisted of peripheral blood. The receptor source for this set is a woman aged 40 to 55 with acute or convalescent COVID-19.

V gene TRBV6-2 or TRBV6-3 combines with J gene TRBJ2-2; 11 bases are shared with TRBD1. This CDR3 is built from 16 residues. Germline trimming cut 0 bases from V and 4 bases from J; bases unmatched to any gene: 1. Germline assignment: CDR1 MNHEY and CDR2 SVGEGT. In nucleotides, the CDR3 is TGTGCCAGCAGTTACTCGGACAGGGGGCCCACCGGGGAGCTGTTTTTT. It codes for CASSYSDRGPTGELFF.

The rearrangement uses TRBV18 and TRBJ1-4; 8 nucleotides align to TRBD1. V lost 8 bases and J lost 4; bases outside the gene matches: 9. This CDR3 region has 15 residues. Germline V gene sequence: CDR1 KGHSH, CDR2 LQKENI. The CDR3 sequence is CASPSRGLGNEKLFF. CDR3 sequence (DNA): TGTGCCAGCCCCTCCAGGGGGCTGGGTAATGAAAAACTGTTTTTT. The full variable domain, rest sourced from reference TRBV18 and TRBJ1-4, is NAGVMQNPRHLVRRRGQEARLRCSPMKGHSHVYWYRQLPEEGLKFMVYLQKENIIDESGMPKERFSAEFPKEGPSILRIQQVVRGDSAAYFCASPSRGLGNEKLFFGSGTQLSVL.

The J gene is TRBJ1-1, the V gene TRBV6-5; 7 nucleotides match TRBD1. V dropped 5 bases and J dropped 3; count of bases not matched to a gene: 9. This CDR3 has 15 residues. Germline lookup yields CDR1 MNHEY and CDR2 SVGAGI. CDR3 in amino acids: CASSLTGASDTEAFF. CDR3 sequence (DNA): TGTGCCAGCAGTCTCACAGGGGCGTCGGACACTGAAGCTTTCTTT.

This CDR3 reads CASSPVHSSYEQYF. The CDR3 DNA follows: TGTGCCAGTAGCCCGGTGCATAGCTCCTACGAGCAGTACTTC. This rearrangement joins TRBV19 to TRBJ2-7; D is unresolved. The germline CDR1 and CDR2 sequences are LNHDA and SQIVND (reference sequence). The V end lost 6 bases, the J end lost 0 bases, and 12 bases lay between the germline ends. CDR3 length: 14 amino acids.

The chain recombines TRBV6-6 with TRBJ2-5; 12 nucleotides align to TRBD2. Germline CDR1 MNHNY, CDR2 SVGAGI (reference sequence). After removal of 6 bases from V and 3 bases from J, the junction contained 5 bases not matched to a gene. The CDR3 totals 15 residues. The CDR3 spells CASRAASGGEETQYF. The CDR3, as DNA: TGTGCCAGCAGGGCGGCTAGCGGGGGGGAAGAGACCCAGTACTTC.

This clone was recorded once. The chain has TRBV6-2 or TRBV6-3 and TRBJ2-7; D possibly corresponds to TRBD1 (6 bases). CDR3 length: 16 amino acids. CDR1 is MNHEY and CDR2 is SVGEGT in the germline V gene. Trimming stripped 2 bases from V and 1 base from J, with 15 bases between. The CDR3 here is CASSYNRVRLSYEQYF. The CDR3 bases are TGTGCCAGCAGTTACAACAGGGTGAGGCTTTCCTACGAGCAGTACTTC.

This clone came up many times. This chain joins TRBV2 and TRBJ1-1; D ambiguous. This CDR3 region has 12 residues. V gave up 4 bases and J gave up 9 bases, with 12 bases separating them. Germline CDR1 is SNHLY and CDR2 is FYNNEI. CDR3: CASSVRVDQAFF. The CDR3 DNA reads TGTGCCAGCAGTGTGAGGGTTGACCAAGCTTTCTTT. Full variable domain (remainder filled in from reference TRBV2 and TRBJ1-1): EPEVTQTPSHQVTQMGQEVILRCVPISNHLYFYWYRQILGQKVEFLVSFYNNEISEKSEIFDDQFSVERPDGSNFTLKIRSTKLEDSAMYFCASSVRVDQAFFGQGTRLTVV.

The V call is TRBV3-1 (or the pseudogene TRBV3-2), the J call TRBJ2-3, with TRBD2 matching over 7 bases. The CDR3 is 15 residues long. The V gene end was trimmed by 5 bases and the J gene end by 2 bases; junction bases not matched to a gene: 7. Germline CDR1 LGHDT, CDR2 YNNKEL (reference sequence). This chain's CDR3 is CASSSGGTNTDTQYF. The CDR3 bases are TGTGCCAGCAGCTCTGGCGGGACTAACACAGATACGCAGTATTTT.

The chain carries TRBV5-6 and TRBJ2-6, with 7 bases matching TRBD1. CDR3 size: 15 residues. Germline V CDR1 and CDR2: SGHDT, YYEEEE. Germline trimming cut 4 bases from V and 1 base from J; bases unmatched to any gene: 2. This chain's CDR3 is CASSPQGSGANVLTF. The CDR3 nucleotides read TGTGCCAGCAGCCCACAGGGGTCTGGGGCCAACGTCCTGACTTTC.

This chain links TRBV5-4 with TRBJ2-7, with TRBD1 as a possible D gene (6 bases). Trimming cost V 0 bases and J 2 bases, with 9 bases left between them. Germline V gene sequence: CDR1 SGHNT, CDR2 YYREEE (reference sequence). There are 14 residues in the CDR3. The CDR3 reads CASSLEQGAYEQYF. The CDR3 DNA reads as TGTGCCAGCAGCTTGGAACAGGGAGCCTACGAGCAGTACTTC.

The chain joins TRBV9 to TRBJ2-7; D gene unclear. The V gene lost 0 bases and the J gene lost 2 bases, with 9 bases spanning the gap. Looked up from germline, CDR1 is SGDLS and CDR2 is YYNGEE. This CDR3 is built from 14 residues. CDR3 bases: TGTGCCAGCAGCGTAGAGGTCGGAGCCTACGAGCAGTACTTC. Protein: CASSVEVGAYEQYF.

This clone has a handful of counts. V and J are TRBV5-8 and TRBJ2-7, with D possibly TRBD1 on 5 matching bases. Germline V gene sequence: CDR1 SGHTS, CDR2 YDEGEE. V shed 3 bases and J shed 0 bases, with 13 bases lying between them. There are 15 residues in the CDR3. CDR3 bases: TGTGCCAGCAGCTCTTCCTGGACACTCTCCTACGAGCAGTACTTC. Its translation: CASSSSWTLSYEQYF.

This chain joins TRBV9 and TRBJ1-6, with a tentative D call TRBD1 (6 bases). V was shortened by 4 bases and J by 10 bases, with 18 bases between the two germline ends. The CDR3 spans 15 residues. Germline V gene data show CDR1 as SGDLS and CDR2 as YYNGEE. This CDR3 is CASSFTPGRGSPLHF. The CDR3 DNA reads as TGTGCCAGCAGCTTCACCCCGGGCAGGGGATCACCCCTCCACTTT. Based on the CDR3 plus reference TRBV9 and TRBJ1-6, the full variable domain is DSGVTQTPKHLITATGQRVTLRCSPRSGDLSVYWYQQSLDQGLQFLIQYYNGEERAKGNILERFSAQQFPDLHSELNLSSLELGDSALYFCASSFTPGRGSPLHFGNGTRLTVT.

The chain links TRBV19 to TRBJ2-4, with D maybe TRBD1 (6 bases). V was pared by 4 bases and J by 13 bases, with 17 bases between. The CDR3 is made up of 13 amino acids. Germline V gene lookup returns CDR1 LNHDA and CDR2 SQIVND (reference sequence). The CDR3 protein is CASSTRNRAEQYF. The CDR3 DNA reads as TGTGCCAGTAGTACACGCAACAGGGCTGAACAGTACTTC.

The chain joins TRBV6-5 to TRBJ2-1, with D maybe TRBD1 (5 bases). Germline V lookup: CDR1 MNHEY, CDR2 SVGAGI. Trimming stripped 5 bases from V and 4 bases from J, with 9 bases between. CDR3 length equals 13 residues. The chain's CDR3 is CASSMTEYNEQFF. The CDR3 coding sequence is TGTGCCAGCAGTATGACAGAATACAATGAGCAGTTCTTC.

This chain joins TRBV9 and TRBJ2-6, with D perhaps TRBD1 (7 bases). The CDR3 extends over 18 amino acids. V was shortened by 3 bases and J by 3 bases, with 19 bases between the two germline ends. Germline lookup yields CDR1 SGDLS and CDR2 YYNGEE. Here the CDR3 reads CASSGEQGKGGGANVLTF. CDR3 nucleotides: TGTGCCAGCAGCGGGGAACAGGGGAAGGGAGGTGGGGCCAACGTCCTGACTTTC.

The chain uses TRBV11-2 and TRBJ2-5; a possible D gene is TRBD2 (5 bases). This CDR3 region has 17 residues. Germline-derived CDR1 and CDR2 are SGHAT and FQNNGV. V lost 5 bases and J lost 5, with 24 bases in between. CDR3 sequence reads: CASSLGRREATGETQYF. In nucleotides, the CDR3 is TGTGCCAGCAGCCTAGGACGTCGGGAAGCCACGGGGGAGACCCAGTACTTC.

The V call is TRBV6-5, the J call TRBJ1-2; weak D call: TRBD1 (5 bases). Trimming pared 4 bases from V and 5 bases from J, leaving 20 bases between. This CDR3 is 16 amino acids long. Germline V gene data show CDR1 as MNHEY and CDR2 as SVGAGI. CDR3 sequence: CASSLALPVGAYGYTF. CDR3 bases: TGTGCCAGCAGTTTAGCCCTACCTGTAGGGGCGTATGGCTACACCTTC.

This rearrangement joins TRBV27 to TRBJ1-6; D unclear. The ends were cut back, 4 bases at V and 7 bases at J, with 11 bases in the middle. This CDR3 has 14 residues. The germline V gene encodes CDR1 MNHEY and CDR2 SMNVEV (reference sequence). CDR3 sequence: CASSYPGMNSPLHF. The CDR3 nucleotides read TGTGCCAGCAGTTACCCGGGGATGAATTCACCCCTCCACTTT.

V usage is TRBV18 and J usage is TRBJ1-6; TRBD1 matches at 8 bases. The germline V gene has CDR1 KGHSH and CDR2 LQKENI. CDR3 length: 16 amino acids. After removal of 4 bases from V and 6 bases from J, the junction contained 8 bases not matched to a gene. CDR3 DNA: TGTGCCAGCTCACGACAGGGGCAGTTGGGTAATTCACCCCTCCACTTT. Protein sequence: CASSRQGQLGNSPLHF.

This clone was seen a few times. V and J are TRBV28 and TRBJ1-1; no definite D call. This CDR3 is 12 amino acids long. Germline V gene lookup returns CDR1 MDHEN and CDR2 SYDVKM. Written as DNA, the CDR3 is TGTGCTAGCCGGTTCTTATTAACTGAAGCTTTCTTT. Protein product: CASRFLLTEAFF.

The chain combines TRBV6-5 with TRBJ1-1; no firm D call. Germline CDR1 reads MNHEY; CDR2 reads SVGAGI. The V and J ends lost 5 bases and 8 bases respectively, with 18 bases between them. The CDR3 sequence is 14 residues long. CDR3 sequence: CASSRHPEGWEAFF. The CDR3 DNA follows: TGTGCCAGCAGTCGTCACCCCGAGGGCTGGGAAGCTTTCTTT.

The V call is TRBV30, the J call TRBJ2-2; TRBD2 matches at 9 bases. The length of the CDR3 is 19 residues. Germline lookup yields CDR1 GTSNPN and CDR2 SVGIG (reference sequence). V dropped 4 bases and J dropped 1; count of bases not matched to a gene: 16. CDR3 sequence: CAWIREIVGSGGNTGELFF. CDR3 sequence (DNA): TGTGCCTGGATACGAGAGATCGTAGGTAGCGGGGGGAACACCGGGGAGCTGTTTTTT.

V and J are TRBV24-1 and TRBJ2-2; TRBD1 agrees at 9 bases. V gave up 10 bases and J gave up 1 base; unmatched junction bases: 3. The CDR3 has 14 amino acids. CDR1 KGHDR and CDR2 SFDVKD come from the germline V gene. For the CDR3, the DNA is TGTGCCACTGAGGGACAGGGGAACACCGGGGAGCTGTTTTTT. The encoded protein is CATEGQGNTGELFF.

V gene TRBV28 combines with J gene TRBJ2-7; weak D call: TRBD1 (5 bases). This CDR3 is built from 13 residues. Looked up from germline, CDR1 is MDHEN and CDR2 is SYDVKM. Between the trimmed V and J ends, which lost 6 bases and 4 bases, there was a span of 13 bases. In DNA, the CDR3 is TGTGCCAGCAGAAAACAGGACCGGTACGAGCAGTACTTC. This encodes CASRKQDRYEQYF.

V and J are TRBV6-5 and TRBJ2-2, with TRBD1 matching over 9 bases. The junction had 7 bases not matched to a gene; V was cut back by 4 bases and J by 7 bases. CDR1 and CDR2 from the germline V gene are MNHEY and SVGAGI. The CDR3 covers 15 residues. CDR3: CASSSDRGKGGELFF. The CDR3 DNA reads as TGTGCCAGCAGTTCCGACAGGGGGAAAGGCGGGGAGCTGTTTTTT.

The chain combines TRBV21-1 with TRBJ2-1; the table assigns TRBD2, which was not confirmed against the DNA. TRBV21-1 constitutes a pseudogene. There are 15 residues in the CDR3. CDR3 DNA: TGTGCCAGCAGCTTAGCGGGGGGGCCGCACAATGAGCAGTTCTTC. Protein sequence: CASSLAGGPHNEQFF.